This TCR beta chain was sequenced in a study of T cells in Graves' hyperthyroidism and ophthalmopathy. In the study overall: Peripheral blood was obtained at initial diagnosis, preceding any treatment. Findings of the study overall: Blood also contained most expanded thyroid clonotypes above 0.001.

Exclusion of patients followed from uncontrolled infection, other autoimmune disease, pregnancy or lactation. The PBMCs were sourced from fresh peripheral blood (around 9.3 ml). TCR beta CDR3 region amplification was performed from RNA transcripts. An initial round of RT-PCR targeting the TCR CDR3 relied on the HTBI primer set. TCRdb re-analysed the multiplex PCR reads in MiXCR, keeping a single row per CDR3 protein. The sample lists under 400,000 distinct CDR3 sequences, nearly 15% occurring once. Trimming stripped 5 bases from V and 5 bases from J, with 16 bases between. The CDR3 covers 15 residues. Germline CDR1 is MDHEN and CDR2 is SYDVKM. This clonotype was observed at least ten times. Its matching antigen is unknown.

Input material: blood. The chain recombines TRBV28 with TRBJ1-5; D call uncertain. This TCR was sampled from a woman aged 60-75 years with Graves' ophthalmopathy. CDR3 nucleotide sequence: TGTGCCAGCAGTACTGCTCAACGGCATGATCAGCCCCAGCATTTT. It encodes CASSTAQRHDQPQHF.